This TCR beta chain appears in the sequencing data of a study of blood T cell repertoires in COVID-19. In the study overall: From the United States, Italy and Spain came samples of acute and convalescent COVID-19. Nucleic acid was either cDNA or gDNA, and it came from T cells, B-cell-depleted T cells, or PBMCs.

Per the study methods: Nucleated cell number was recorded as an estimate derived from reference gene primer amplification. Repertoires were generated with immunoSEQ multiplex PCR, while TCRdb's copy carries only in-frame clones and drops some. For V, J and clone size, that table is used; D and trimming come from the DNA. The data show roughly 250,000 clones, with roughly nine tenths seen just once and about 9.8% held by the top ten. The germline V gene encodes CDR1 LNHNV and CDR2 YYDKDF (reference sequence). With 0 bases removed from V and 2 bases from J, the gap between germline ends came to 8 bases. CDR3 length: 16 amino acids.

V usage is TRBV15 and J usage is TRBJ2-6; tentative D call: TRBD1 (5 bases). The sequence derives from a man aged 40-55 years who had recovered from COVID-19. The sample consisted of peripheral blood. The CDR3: CATSRELGAGANVLTF. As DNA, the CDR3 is TGTGCCACCAGCAGAGAGCTAGGGGCTGGGGCCAACGTCCTGACTTTC.